This TCR beta chain was captured by sequencing in a study of CD8 T cells in ankylosing spondylitis. Study observations and caveats: Within matched ankylosing spondylitis synovial fluid, disease-linked clones were reportedly significantly enriched. In the blood and synovial fluid of reactive arthritis, some motif variants had been previously reported. Among TCR beta sequences, a motif of eight or nine highly homologous variants appeared characteristic of ankylosing spondylitis blood.

CDR1 SGHRS and CDR2 YFSETQ come from the germline V gene. CDR3 length: 14 residues. J lost 2 bases, V lost 7 bases, and 7 bases had no gene match. This clonotype was detected many times. The antigen remains unidentified. MiXCR was run by TCRdb on the 5' RACE reads, yielding one entry per CDR3 protein. This sample has fewer than 550,000 distinct CDR3 sequences; approximately 5.3% occur once, and the top ten carry under 4.5%. Sequenced: blood, either unsorted or a sorted T cell fraction (not recorded which). This chain uses TRBV5-1 with TRBJ2-3, with 7 bases lining up with TRBD2. The clonotype originates from a male donor with ankylosing spondylitis. CDR3 nucleotide sequence: TGCGCCAGCTGGGAGCGGGGATACACAGATACGCAGTATTTT. As protein: CASWERGYTDTQYF.